This T cell receptor (beta chain) originates from a study of blood T cell repertoires in COVID-19 (dated by TCRdb to the early 2020s). Background for the entire study: Samples from collaborators originated in the United States, Italy and Spain and spanned both the acute and convalescent phases of COVID-19. The material from the prospective study consisted of cDNA or gDNA derived from T cells, B-cell-depleted T cells, or PBMCs. Subjects who had been exposed to COVID-19, were actively infected with it, or had recovered from it provided the deeply sampled blood TCRbeta repertoires that made up the dataset. The repertoires were made available in a free public database intended to serve as a resource for research on the immune response to SARS-CoV-2. The samples were drawn from the first 160 participants of the ongoing ImmuneRACE study and from 1,254 subjects provided by 6 global collaborators. The sample metadata nearly always contained a de-identified subject ID, COVID-19 status, age in years and sex. HLA class I and class II types, where available, came from metadata supplied by the sample provider rather than from assay-based typing.

TCRbeta CDR3 regions were amplified from genomic DNA by means of the immunoSEQ Assay, a bias-controlled multiplex PCR. For the original study's pipeline: Nucleated cell counts per sample were estimated from amplification of reference gene primers within the assay. To quantify the absolute abundance of each unique TCRbeta CDR3 rearrangement, sequence reads were collapsed and filtered. Productive Simpson clonality was computed per sample as the square root of Simpson's diversity index over productive rearrangements. The immuneACCESS repertoire file appears here via TCRdb, limited to in-frame rearrangements. These files lack a portion of the clones; in checked studies, under half of the deficit traces to unresolved V genes, and the cause of the others is not known. V and J calls and clone size follow that table, whereas D and trimming were derived from the DNA. For this sample the table gives 95,000 to 100,000 clones, of which around 90% were detected only once. The ten largest clones capture 3.5% to 5% of the sample.

Unmatched junction bases come to 2, with V trimmed by 4 bases and J by 1 base. Including cysteine and phenylalanine, the CDR3 has 15 amino acids. The sequence is cut down to CDR3 DNA, 45 bases in frame from base 1. CDR1 SGHRS and CDR2 YFSETQ are derived from the germline V gene. General conclusions and limits of the study: The quantity of clinical and demographic metadata differed by source and by participant and was supplied without curation.

At one collaborating source in Seattle, patients were enrolled during active infection and were followed longitudinally through the course of disease. Collaborating institutions collected whole blood in K2EDTA tubes following their own protocols. For TCRbeta analysis, collaborators shipped samples in one of three forms: frozen whole blood, isolated PBMCs, or DNA extracted from either of those sample types. On this clone: Its antigen specificity is not known. There are no base qualities to consult, and no much larger clone falls within one base.

In this chain, TRBV5-1 is recombined with TRBJ2-1, with 10 bases matching TRBD1. Sequenced material: peripheral blood. This receptor was identified in a human donor with COVID-19, enrolled during active disease. The donor label of this sample is uncertain. CDR3 region: CASSQGQGSYNEQFF. The nucleotides read TGCGCCAGCAGCCAGGGACAGGGGTCCTACAATGAGCAGTTCTTC.